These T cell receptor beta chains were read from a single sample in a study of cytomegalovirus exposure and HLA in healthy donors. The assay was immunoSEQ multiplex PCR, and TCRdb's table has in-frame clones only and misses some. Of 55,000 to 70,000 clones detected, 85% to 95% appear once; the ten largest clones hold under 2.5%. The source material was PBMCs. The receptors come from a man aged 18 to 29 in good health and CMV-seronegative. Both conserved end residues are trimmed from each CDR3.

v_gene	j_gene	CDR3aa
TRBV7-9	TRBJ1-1	ASSSGTGRDTEAF
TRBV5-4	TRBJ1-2	ASRRATEQGPLWGYT
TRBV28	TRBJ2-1	ASSLPGLAGGNEQF
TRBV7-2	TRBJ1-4	ASKTGATNEKLF
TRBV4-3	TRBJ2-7	ASSQAFPDRSYEQY
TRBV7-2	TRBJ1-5	ASSLIAGPGREPQH
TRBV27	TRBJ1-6	ASRSEGNSPLH
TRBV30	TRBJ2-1	AWSVPSRKLLTYNEQF
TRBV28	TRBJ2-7	ASSLIGQLNEQY
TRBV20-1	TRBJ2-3	SATLADTQY
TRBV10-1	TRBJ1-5	ASSTGVNQPQH
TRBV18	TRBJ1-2	ASSPNYGTGFGYT
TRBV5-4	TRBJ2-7	ASSWSGRAYEQY
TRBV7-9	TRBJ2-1	ASSLRVFVAGGMNEQF
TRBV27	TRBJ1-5	ASSFLGTYPQPQH
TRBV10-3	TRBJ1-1	AISEALLWGVMNTEAF
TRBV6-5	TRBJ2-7	ASSPGQPYEQY
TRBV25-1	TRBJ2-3	ASSDGLSTDTQY
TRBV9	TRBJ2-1	ASKGRENEQF
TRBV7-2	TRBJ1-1	ASRVTGAVPEAF
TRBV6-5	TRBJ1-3	ASSVSQGAGNTIY
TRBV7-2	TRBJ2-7	ASSWLAGWGPLYEQY
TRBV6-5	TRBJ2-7	ASSRGSYEQY
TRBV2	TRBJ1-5	ASSPRWGEEQPQH
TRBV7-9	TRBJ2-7	ASSPDRGRPYEQY
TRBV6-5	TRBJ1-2	ASTKSWARYGYT
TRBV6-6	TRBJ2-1	ASTKVVARNEQF
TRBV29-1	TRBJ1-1	SVAGTGSRAF
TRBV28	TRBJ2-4	ASLAGGATKNIQY
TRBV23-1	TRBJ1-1	ARWTAFGNTEAF
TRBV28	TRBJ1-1	ASMAASGIPANTEAF
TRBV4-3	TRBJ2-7	ASSQGGRGSEQY
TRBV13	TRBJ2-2	ASSQSGGMGTGELF